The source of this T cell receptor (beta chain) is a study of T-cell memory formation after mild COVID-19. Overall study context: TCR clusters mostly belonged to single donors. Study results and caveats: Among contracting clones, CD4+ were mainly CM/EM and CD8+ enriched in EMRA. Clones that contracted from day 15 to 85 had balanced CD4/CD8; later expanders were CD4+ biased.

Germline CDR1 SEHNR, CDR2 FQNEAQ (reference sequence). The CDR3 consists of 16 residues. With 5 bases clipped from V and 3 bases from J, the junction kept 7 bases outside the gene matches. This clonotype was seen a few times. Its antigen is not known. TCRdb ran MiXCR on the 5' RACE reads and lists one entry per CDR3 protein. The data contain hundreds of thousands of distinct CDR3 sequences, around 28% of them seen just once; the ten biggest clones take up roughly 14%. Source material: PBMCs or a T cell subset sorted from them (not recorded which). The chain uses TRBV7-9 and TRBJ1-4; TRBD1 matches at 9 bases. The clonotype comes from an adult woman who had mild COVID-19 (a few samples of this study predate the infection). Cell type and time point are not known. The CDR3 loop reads CASSTATGGPNEKLFF. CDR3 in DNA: TGTGCCAGCAGCACCGCCACAGGGGGCCCTAATGAAAAACTGTTTTTT.